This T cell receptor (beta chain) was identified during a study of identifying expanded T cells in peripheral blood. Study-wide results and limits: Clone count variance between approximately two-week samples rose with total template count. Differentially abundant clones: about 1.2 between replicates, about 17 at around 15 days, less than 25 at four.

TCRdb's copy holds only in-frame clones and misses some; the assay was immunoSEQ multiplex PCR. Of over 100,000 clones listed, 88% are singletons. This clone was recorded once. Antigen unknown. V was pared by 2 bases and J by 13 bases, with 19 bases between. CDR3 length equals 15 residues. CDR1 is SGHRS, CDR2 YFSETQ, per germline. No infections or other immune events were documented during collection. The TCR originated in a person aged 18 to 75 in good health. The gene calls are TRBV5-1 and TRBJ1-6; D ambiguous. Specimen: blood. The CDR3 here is CASSLSLFGEAPLHF. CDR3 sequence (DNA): TGCGCCAGCAGCTTATCTTTGTTCGGGGAAGCCCCCCTCCACTTT.